This entry describes one TCR beta chain. The target antigen is unknown. The sample comes from a study of cytomegalovirus exposure and HLA in healthy donors. Germline CDR1 reads GTSNPN; CDR2 reads SVGIG (reference sequence). V trimming: 5 bases; J trimming: 1 base; junction bases outside the gene matches: 2. The length of the CDR3 is 13 residues. In the PCR, 60 Vbeta and 13 Jbeta primers were used. Some clones are missing from TCRdb's copy, which holds only in-frame ones; the method was immunoSEQ multiplex PCR. The sample lists around 230,000 clones, 82% occurring once. Study observations and caveats: According to an earlier analysis, most TCR beta V segments yielded productive rearrangements about 90% or about 30% of the time. Later analysis indicated greater clonal expansion among HLA-associated TCR beta chains than among equally common other chains. A highly shared variant cluster was judged a likely technical artifact.

Material for sequencing was PBMCs. This clonotype was sampled from a man in his forties in good health and CMV-seropositive. This chain joins TRBV30 and TRBJ2-5; 9 nucleotides agree with TRBD1. The CDR3 region is CAWVDRGQETQYF. CDR3 coding DNA: TGTGCCTGGGTGGACAGGGGCCAAGAGACCCAGTACTTC.